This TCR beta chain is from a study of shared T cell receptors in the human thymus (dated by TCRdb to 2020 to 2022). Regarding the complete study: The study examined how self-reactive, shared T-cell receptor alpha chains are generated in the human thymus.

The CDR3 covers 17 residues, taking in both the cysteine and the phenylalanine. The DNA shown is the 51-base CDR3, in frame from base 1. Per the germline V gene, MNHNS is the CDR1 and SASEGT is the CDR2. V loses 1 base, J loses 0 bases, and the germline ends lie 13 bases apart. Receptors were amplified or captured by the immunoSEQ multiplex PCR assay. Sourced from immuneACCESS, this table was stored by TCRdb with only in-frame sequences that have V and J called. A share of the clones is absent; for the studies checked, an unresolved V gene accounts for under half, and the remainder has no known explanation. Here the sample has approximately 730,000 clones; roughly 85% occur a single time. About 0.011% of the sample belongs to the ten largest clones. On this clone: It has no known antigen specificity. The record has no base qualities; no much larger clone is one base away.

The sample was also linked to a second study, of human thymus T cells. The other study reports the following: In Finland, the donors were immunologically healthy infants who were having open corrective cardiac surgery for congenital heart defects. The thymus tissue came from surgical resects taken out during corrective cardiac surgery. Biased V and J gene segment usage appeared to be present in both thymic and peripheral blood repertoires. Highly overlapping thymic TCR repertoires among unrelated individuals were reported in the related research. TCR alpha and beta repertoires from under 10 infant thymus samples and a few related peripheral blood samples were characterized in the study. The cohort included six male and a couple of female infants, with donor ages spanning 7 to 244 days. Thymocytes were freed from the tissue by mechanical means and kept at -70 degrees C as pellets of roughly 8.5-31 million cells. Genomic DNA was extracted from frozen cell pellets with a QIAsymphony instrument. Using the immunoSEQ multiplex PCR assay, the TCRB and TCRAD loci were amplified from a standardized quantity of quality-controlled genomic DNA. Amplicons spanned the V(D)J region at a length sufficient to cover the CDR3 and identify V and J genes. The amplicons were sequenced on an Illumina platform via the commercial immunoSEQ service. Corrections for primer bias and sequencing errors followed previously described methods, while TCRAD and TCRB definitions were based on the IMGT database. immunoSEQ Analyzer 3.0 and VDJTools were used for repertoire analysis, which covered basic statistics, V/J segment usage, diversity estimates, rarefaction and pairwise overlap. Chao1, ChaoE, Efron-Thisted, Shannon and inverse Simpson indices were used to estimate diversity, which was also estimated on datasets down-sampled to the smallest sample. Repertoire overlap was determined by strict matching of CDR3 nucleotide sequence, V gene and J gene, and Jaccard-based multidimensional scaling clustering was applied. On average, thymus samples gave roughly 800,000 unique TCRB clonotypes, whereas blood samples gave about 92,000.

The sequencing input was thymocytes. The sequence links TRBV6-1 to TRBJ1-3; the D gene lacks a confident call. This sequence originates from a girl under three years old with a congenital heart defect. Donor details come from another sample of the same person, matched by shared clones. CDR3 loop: CASSEEGRLNSGNTIYF. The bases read TGTGCCAGCAGTGAAGAAGGCAGGCTGAACTCTGGAAACACCATATATTTT.